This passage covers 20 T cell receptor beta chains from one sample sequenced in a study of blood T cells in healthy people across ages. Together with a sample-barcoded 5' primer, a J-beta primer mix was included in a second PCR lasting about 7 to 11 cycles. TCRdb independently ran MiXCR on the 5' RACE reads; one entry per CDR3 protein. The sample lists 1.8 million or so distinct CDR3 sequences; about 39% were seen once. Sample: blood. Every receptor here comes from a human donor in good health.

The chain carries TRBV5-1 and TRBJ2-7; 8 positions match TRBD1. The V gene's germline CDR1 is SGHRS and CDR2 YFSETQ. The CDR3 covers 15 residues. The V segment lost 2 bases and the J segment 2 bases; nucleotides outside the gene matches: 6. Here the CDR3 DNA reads TGCGCCAGCAGCTTCAGGCACAGGGGGACCTACGAGCAGTACTTC. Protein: CASSFRHRGTYEQYF.

The CDR3 DNA reads as TGCGCCAGCAGCCCCGGGGGGGCCGGTATGACCGGGGAGCTGTTTTTT. Translating gives CASSPGGAGMTGELFF. This chain links TRBV5-1 with TRBJ2-2; 8 bases match TRBD2. V shed 4 bases and J 5 bases; nucleotides not matched to a gene: 10. CDR1 and CDR2 from the germline V gene are SGHRS and YFSETQ. The CDR3 spans 16 residues.

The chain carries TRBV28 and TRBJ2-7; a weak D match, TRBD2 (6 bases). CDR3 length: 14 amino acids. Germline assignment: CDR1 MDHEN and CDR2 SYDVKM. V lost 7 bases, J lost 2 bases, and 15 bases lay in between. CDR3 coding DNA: TGTGCCAGCAAGGGGCCGGGGGAGCCCTACGAGCAGTACTTC. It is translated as CASKGPGEPYEQYF. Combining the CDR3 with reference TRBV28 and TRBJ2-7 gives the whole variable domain DVKVTQSSRYLVKRTGEKVFLECVQDMDHENMFWYRQDPGLGLRLIYFSYDVKMKEKGDIPEGYSVSREKKERFSLILESASTNQTSMYLCASKGPGEPYEQYFGPGTRLTVT.

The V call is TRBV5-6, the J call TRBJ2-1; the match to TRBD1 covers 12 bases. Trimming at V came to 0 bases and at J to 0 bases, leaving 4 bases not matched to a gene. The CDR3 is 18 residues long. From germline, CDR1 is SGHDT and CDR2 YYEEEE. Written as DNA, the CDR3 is TGTGCCAGCAGCTTGGGCGGGACAGGGGGCGGCTCCTACAATGAGCAGTTCTTC. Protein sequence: CASSLGGTGGGSYNEQFF. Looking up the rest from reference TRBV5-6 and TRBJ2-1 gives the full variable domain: DAGVTQSPTHLIKTRGQQVTLRCSPKSGHDTVSWYQQALGQGPQFIFQYYEEEERQRGNFPDRFSGHQFPNYSSELNVNALLLGDSALYLCASSLGGTGGGSYNEQFFGPGTRLTVL.

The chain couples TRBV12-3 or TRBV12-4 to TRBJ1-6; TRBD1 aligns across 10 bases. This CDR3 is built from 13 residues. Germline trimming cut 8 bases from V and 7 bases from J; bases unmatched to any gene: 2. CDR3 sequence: CASAGQGNSPLHF. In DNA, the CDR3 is TGTGCCAGCGCGGGACAGGGGAATTCACCCCTCCACTTT.

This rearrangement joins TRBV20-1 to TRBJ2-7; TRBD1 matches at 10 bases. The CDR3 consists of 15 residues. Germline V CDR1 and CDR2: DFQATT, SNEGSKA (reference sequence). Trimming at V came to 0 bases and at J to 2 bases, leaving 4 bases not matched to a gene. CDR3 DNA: TGCAGTGCTAGAGATCAGGACAGGGGGACCTACGAGCAGTACTTC. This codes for CSARDQDRGTYEQYF.

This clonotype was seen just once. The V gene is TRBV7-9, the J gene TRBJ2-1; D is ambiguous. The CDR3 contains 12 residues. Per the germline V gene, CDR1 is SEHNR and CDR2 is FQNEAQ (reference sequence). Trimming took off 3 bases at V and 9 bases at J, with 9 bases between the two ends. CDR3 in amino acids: CASSFSGVEQFF. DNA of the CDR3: TGTGCCAGCAGCTTCTCTGGTGTTGAGCAGTTCTTC.

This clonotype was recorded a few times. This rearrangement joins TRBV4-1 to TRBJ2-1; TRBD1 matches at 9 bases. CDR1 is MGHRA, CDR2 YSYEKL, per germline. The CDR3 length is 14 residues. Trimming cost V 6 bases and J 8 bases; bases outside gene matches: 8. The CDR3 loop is CASRPRGTGYEQFF. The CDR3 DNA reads TGCGCCAGCAGGCCTCGGGGGACAGGGTATGAGCAGTTCTTC.

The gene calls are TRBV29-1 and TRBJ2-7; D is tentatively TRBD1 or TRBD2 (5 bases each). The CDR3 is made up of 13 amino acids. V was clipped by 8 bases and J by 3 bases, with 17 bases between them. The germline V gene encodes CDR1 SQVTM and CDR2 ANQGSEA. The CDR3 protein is CSTRGRGDYEQYF. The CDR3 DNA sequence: TGCAGCACACGGGGAAGGGGAGACTACGAGCAGTACTTC.

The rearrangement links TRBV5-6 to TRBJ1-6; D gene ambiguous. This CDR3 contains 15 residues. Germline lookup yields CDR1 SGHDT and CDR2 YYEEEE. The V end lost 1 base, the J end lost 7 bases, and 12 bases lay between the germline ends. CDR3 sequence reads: CASSLSRFGNSPLHF. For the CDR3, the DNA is TGTGCCAGCAGCTTGTCTCGGTTCGGAAATTCACCCCTCCACTTT.

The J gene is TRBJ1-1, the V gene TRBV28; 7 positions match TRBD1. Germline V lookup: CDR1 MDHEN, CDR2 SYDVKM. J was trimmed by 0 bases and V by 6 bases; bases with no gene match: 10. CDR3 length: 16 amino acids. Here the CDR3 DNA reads TGTGCCAGCAGGCAGGGGGGGGGACGGGTGAACACTGAAGCTTTCTTT. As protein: CASRQGGGRVNTEAFF.

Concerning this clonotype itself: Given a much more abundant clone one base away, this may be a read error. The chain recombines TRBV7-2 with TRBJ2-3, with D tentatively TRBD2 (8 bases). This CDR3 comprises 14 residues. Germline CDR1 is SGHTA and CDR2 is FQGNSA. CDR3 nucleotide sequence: TGTGCCAGCAGCTTGGGACTAGGGACAGATACGCGGTATTTT. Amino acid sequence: CASSLGLGTDTRYF.

The CDR3 DNA is TGTGCCAGCAGCTTATTAAATTTGCGAGTCCTCCGAGTCTACGAGCAGTTCTTC. As protein: CASSLLNLRVLRVYEQFF. J is TRBJ2-1 and V is TRBV7-2; D gene ambiguous. The CDR3 is made up of 18 amino acids. V was shortened by 2 bases and J by 10 bases, with 27 bases between the two germline ends. Germline V CDR1 and CDR2: SGHTA, FQGNSA.

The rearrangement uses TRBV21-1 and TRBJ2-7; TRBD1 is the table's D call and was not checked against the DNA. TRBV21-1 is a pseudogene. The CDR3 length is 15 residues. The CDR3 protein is CASSKASGQGYEQYF. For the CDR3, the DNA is TGTGCCAGCAGCAAAGCGTCGGGACAGGGGTACGAGCAGTACTTC.

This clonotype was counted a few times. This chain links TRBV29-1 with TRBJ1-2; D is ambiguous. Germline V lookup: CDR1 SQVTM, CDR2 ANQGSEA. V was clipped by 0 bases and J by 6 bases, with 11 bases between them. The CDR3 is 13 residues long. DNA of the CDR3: TGCAGCGTTGAAGATTTAGGGAAGGATGGCTACACCTTC. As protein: CSVEDLGKDGYTF.

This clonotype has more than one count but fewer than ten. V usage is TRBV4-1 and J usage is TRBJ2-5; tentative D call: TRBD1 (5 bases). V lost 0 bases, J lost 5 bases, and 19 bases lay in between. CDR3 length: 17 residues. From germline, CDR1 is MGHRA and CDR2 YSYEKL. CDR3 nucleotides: TGCGCCAGCAGCCAAGATTTGGGCAGGGCGGTCGCGGAGACCCAGTACTTC. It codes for CASSQDLGRAVAETQYF.

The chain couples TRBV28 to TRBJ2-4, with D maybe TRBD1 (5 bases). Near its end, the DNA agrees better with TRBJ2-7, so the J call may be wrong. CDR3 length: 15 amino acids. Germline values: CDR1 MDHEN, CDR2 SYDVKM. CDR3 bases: TGTGCCAGCAGTTTGTGGGCAGGGAAAAACAACGAGCAGTACTTC. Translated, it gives CASSLWAGKNNEQYF.

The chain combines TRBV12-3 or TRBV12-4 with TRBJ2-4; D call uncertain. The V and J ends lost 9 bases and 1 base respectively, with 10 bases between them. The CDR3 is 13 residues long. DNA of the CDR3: TGTGCCAGTAGCCGGTGGGCCAAAAACATTCAGTACTTC. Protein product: CASSRWAKNIQYF.

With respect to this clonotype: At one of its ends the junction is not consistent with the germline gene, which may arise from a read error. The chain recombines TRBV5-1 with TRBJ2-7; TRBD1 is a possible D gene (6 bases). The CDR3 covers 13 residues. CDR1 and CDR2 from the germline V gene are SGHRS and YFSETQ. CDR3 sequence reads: CVSSLTGIYEQYF. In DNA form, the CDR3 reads TGCGTCAGCAGCTTGACAGGTATCTACGAGCAGTACTTC. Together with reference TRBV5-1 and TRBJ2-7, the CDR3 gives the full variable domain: KAGVTQTPRYLIKTRGQQVTLSCSPISGHRSVSWYQQTPGQGLQFLFEYFSETQRNKGNFPGRFSGRQFSNSRSEMNVSTLELGDSALYLCVSSLTGIYEQYFGPGTRLTVT.

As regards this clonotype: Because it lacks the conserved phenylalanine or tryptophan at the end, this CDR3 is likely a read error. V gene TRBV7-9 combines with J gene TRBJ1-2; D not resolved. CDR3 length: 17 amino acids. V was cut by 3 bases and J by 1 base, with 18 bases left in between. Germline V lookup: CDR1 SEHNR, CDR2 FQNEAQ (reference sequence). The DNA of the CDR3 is TGTGCCAGCAGCTTTGTACAAAACAGTGCCCGTAACTATGGCTACACCGTC. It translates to CASSFVQNSARNYGYTV.